Following are 30 T cell receptor beta chains from one sample sequenced in a study of Ad26.COV2.S vaccination and SARS-CoV-2 variants. Treatment: approximately 18 received Ad26.COV2.S at low or high dose, single or two shots; about five received placebo; per-sample allocation not given. At day 63 after the first vaccine or placebo injection, samples were drawn. Profiling relied on immunoSEQ multiplex PCR, and the TCRdb table lists in-frame clones only, not all of them. The repertoire holds about 410,000 clones, with 70% to 90% as singletons. This specimen was peripheral blood, taken in a trial of Ad26.COV2.S vaccine versus placebo. The source is a person between 18 and 59 years old who received the Ad26.COV2.S COVID-19 vaccine or a placebo.

V is TRBV7-9 and J is TRBJ2-1; TRBD2 is a possible D gene (5 bases). V shed 1 base and J shed 0 bases, with 10 bases lying between them. The CDR3 sequence is 16 residues long. Germline values: CDR1 SEHNR, CDR2 FQNEAQ (reference sequence). The CDR3 sequence: CASSLVSADSYNEQFF. CDR3 bases: TGTGCCAGCAGCTTAGTTAGCGCTGACTCCTACAATGAGCAGTTCTTC.

The V and J genes are TRBV15 and TRBJ2-7; 9 bases map to TRBD1. This CDR3 spans 16 amino acids. CDR1 is LNHNV, CDR2 YYDKDF, per germline (reference sequence). The V gene end was trimmed by 1 base and the J gene end by 4 bases; junction bases not matched to a gene: 8. The CDR3 DNA reads as TGTGCCACCAGCAGAGGTTGGACAGGGGCGGGATACGAGCAGTACTTC. It is translated as CATSRGWTGAGYEQYF.

The chain couples TRBV5-4 to TRBJ2-1, with D perhaps matching TRBD1 (6 bases). The CDR3 length is 16 residues. Germline CDR1 SGHNT, CDR2 YYREEE (reference sequence). V was clipped by 4 bases and J by 9 bases, with 23 bases between them. The CDR3, as DNA: TGTGCCAGCAGCAGTCGAGGACAGCCAAGGGGAAGTGAGCAGTTCTTC. Its translation: CASSSRGQPRGSEQFF.

This clone was recorded only once. This rearrangement joins TRBV3-1 (or the pseudogene TRBV3-2) to TRBJ2-7; TRBD2 might be the D (9 bases). CDR3 length: 19 amino acids. Germline-derived CDR1 and CDR2 are LGHDT and YNNKEL (reference sequence). Trimming removed 0 bases from V and 3 bases from J, with 24 bases in between. CDR3 loop: CASSQDWTGTIAGDYEQYF. DNA of the CDR3: TGTGCCAGCAGCCAAGATTGGACAGGGACTATAGCGGGAGACTACGAGCAGTACTTC.

This clone has a single count. This sequence joins TRBV19 and TRBJ2-5; D is possibly TRBD1 or TRBD2 (5 bases each). The CDR3 length is 14 residues. The V and J ends lost 3 bases and 1 base respectively, with 9 bases between them. Germline-derived CDR1 and CDR2 are LNHDA and SQIVND (reference sequence). This CDR3 reads CASSIGGPQETQYF. CDR3 nucleotides: TGTGCCAGTAGTATTGGGGGACCCCAAGAGACCCAGTACTTC.

This clone was picked up one time. V and J are TRBV2 and TRBJ2-7, with 11 positions matching TRBD2. This CDR3 region has 14 residues. Germline-derived CDR1 and CDR2 are SNHLY and FYNNEI. With 3 bases clipped from V and 4 bases from J, the junction kept 2 bases outside the gene matches. CDR3: CASSETSGAYEQYF. The CDR3 region has the DNA TGTGCCAGCAGTGAGACTAGCGGGGCGTACGAGCAGTACTTC.

The chain combines TRBV11-2 with TRBJ1-6; the D gene is possibly TRBD1 (5 bases). The germline V and J ends were trimmed by 1 base and 7 bases, with 11 bases remaining between them. In germline, CDR1 is SGHAT, CDR2 FQNNGV. The CDR3 has 15 amino acids. The CDR3 coding sequence is TGTGCCAGCAGCTTAGTCCGGGGGGGAAATTCACCCCTCCACTTT. It specifies CASSLVRGGNSPLHF.

V and J are TRBV12-3 or TRBV12-4 and TRBJ1-4; D not certain. Trimming stripped 3 bases from V and 7 bases from J, with 9 bases between. CDR3 length equals 13 residues. The CDR3 loop is CASSFRLGEKLFF. CDR3 coding DNA: TGTGCCAGCAGTTTCAGGTTAGGTGAAAAACTGTTTTTT.

The chain is built from TRBV5-1 and TRBJ2-2; 10 bases are a match to TRBD2. Trimming cost V 0 bases and J 2 bases; bases outside gene matches: 1. The CDR3 runs 16 residues. The germline CDR1 and CDR2 sequences are SGHRS and YFSETQ. CDR3 region: CASSLGTSGNTGELFF. DNA of the CDR3: TGCGCCAGCAGCTTGGGGACTAGCGGAAACACCGGGGAGCTGTTTTTT.

This chain uses TRBV7-2 with TRBJ1-1; tentatively, D is TRBD1 (6 bases). V was pared by 2 bases and J by 0 bases, with 13 bases between. Germline V lookup: CDR1 SGHTA, CDR2 FQGNSA. The CDR3 runs to 16 residues. The CDR3 DNA sequence: TGTGCCAGCAGCTTAAACACAGGGCTCATGAACACTGAAGCTTTCTTT. This encodes CASSLNTGLMNTEAFF.

V and J are TRBV5-4 and TRBJ1-4; a possible D gene is TRBD1 (6 bases). The V and J ends lost 4 bases and 4 bases respectively, with 14 bases between them. Germline V CDR1 and CDR2: SGHNT, YYREEE (reference sequence). The CDR3 is 15 amino acids. CDR3 loop: CASSPGQTNNEKLFF. The CDR3 DNA sequence: TGTGCCAGCAGCCCCGGACAGACCAATAATGAAAAACTGTTTTTT.

The chain couples TRBV5-4 to TRBJ1-3; D possibly corresponds to TRBD1 (5 bases). Germline V CDR1 and CDR2: SGHNT, YYREEE (reference sequence). The CDR3 extends over 15 amino acids. The germline V and J ends were trimmed by 4 bases and 4 bases, with 15 bases remaining between them. The CDR3 is CASSRSGGGGNTIYF. CDR3 nucleotides: TGTGCCAGCAGCCGATCCGGGGGAGGAGGAAACACCATATATTTT.

This chain joins TRBV7-9 and TRBJ2-7; D may correspond to TRBD1 or TRBD2 (5 bases each). The CDR3 totals 16 residues. Germline V gene lookup returns CDR1 SEHNR and CDR2 FQNEAQ (reference sequence). The germline V and J ends were trimmed by 7 bases and 5 bases, with 24 bases remaining between them. This CDR3 reads CASIDPGTHSLDEQYF. For the CDR3, the DNA is TGTGCCAGCATAGATCCCGGGACCCATAGCCTCGACGAGCAGTACTTC.

This chain uses TRBV27 with TRBJ1-3; a weak D match, TRBD1 (5 bases). The germline V and J ends were trimmed by 3 bases and 4 bases, with 13 bases remaining between them. This CDR3 region has 15 residues. From germline, CDR1 is MNHEY and CDR2 SMNVEV (reference sequence). The CDR3 DNA is TGTGCCAGCAGTTTCCTAGGGACCACGGGAAACACCATATATTTT. It specifies CASSFLGTTGNTIYF.

This rearrangement joins TRBV14 to TRBJ1-1; possible D gene TRBD1, 6 bases. The germline V gene encodes CDR1 SGHDN and CDR2 FVKESK. The CDR3 spans 14 residues. The ends were cut back, 7 bases at V and 6 bases at J, with 18 bases in the middle. The CDR3 DNA reads as TGTGCCAGCAAAAGAACAGGGTTATTGGCTGAAGCTTTCTTT. This sequence encodes CASKRTGLLAEAFF.

V gene TRBV28 combines with J gene TRBJ2-6; the D gene could be TRBD1 or TRBD2 (5 bases each). The CDR3 consists of 14 residues. The germline V gene has CDR1 MDHEN and CDR2 SYDVKM. The ends were cut back, 4 bases at V and 8 bases at J, with 12 bases in the middle. CDR3 nucleotides: TGTGCCAGCAGTTCGGGGCTCAGGCCCAACGTCCTGACTTTC. Residues: CASSSGLRPNVLTF.

This clone was recorded only once. V gene TRBV5-1 combines with J gene TRBJ1-3, with D unresolved. The CDR3 extends over 16 amino acids. Trimming took 1 base from V and 0 from J, leaving 11 bases between them. Looked up from germline, CDR1 is SGHRS and CDR2 is YFSETQ. The CDR3 region is CASSLRVGASGNTIYF. Here the CDR3 DNA reads TGCGCCAGCAGCTTGAGGGTGGGCGCCTCTGGAAACACCATATATTTT.

This chain joins TRBV4-1 and TRBJ1-4, with D unclear. The CDR3 runs to 13 residues. V dropped 0 bases and J dropped 8 bases, with 7 bases sitting between them. From germline, CDR1 is MGHRA and CDR2 YSYEKL. The DNA for the CDR3 is TGCGCCAGCAGCCAAGATTCGGGGGAAAAACTGTTTTTT. Protein product: CASSQDSGEKLFF.

The chain carries TRBV12-3 or TRBV12-4 and TRBJ2-3, with D hard to call. The CDR3 has 12 residues. Trimming removed 4 bases at V and 1 base at J, with 3 bases between. CDR3 region: CASSWGTDTQYF. The CDR3 DNA sequence: TGTGCCAGCAGTTGGGGCACAGATACGCAGTATTTT.

The gene calls are TRBV7-8 and TRBJ2-7, with 10 bases identical to TRBD1. Germline loops: CDR1 SGHVS, CDR2 FQNEAQ. Unmatched junction bases numbered 4, after V lost 4 bases and J lost 4 bases. The CDR3 is 14 residues long. The CDR3 bases are TGTGCCAGCAGCTCCAGACAGGGGGCTTACGAGCAGTACTTC. Its protein is CASSSRQGAYEQYF. The complete variable domain, with remaining parts taken from reference TRBV7-8 and TRBJ2-7, reads GAGVSQSPRYKVAKRGQDVALRCDPISGHVSLFWYQQALGQGPEFLTYFQNEAQLDKSGLPSDRFFAERPEGSVSTLKIQRTQQEDSAVYLCASSSRQGAYEQYFGPGTRLTVT.

In its sample, this clone was seen once. The CDR3 nucleotides read TGTGCCAGCAGAGGGACAGGGGTCTCCTACAATGAGCAGTTCTTC. It encodes CASRGTGVSYNEQFF. This sequence joins TRBV27 and TRBJ2-1, with 10 positions matching TRBD1. The CDR3 has 15 residues. The germline V gene encodes CDR1 MNHEY and CDR2 SMNVEV (reference sequence). J was trimmed by 0 bases and V by 6 bases; bases with no gene match: 2.

This chain links TRBV11-3 with TRBJ2-7; maybe TRBD1 (6 bases). With 5 bases removed from V and 4 bases from J, the gap between germline ends came to 18 bases. The germline V gene has CDR1 SGHNT and CDR2 YENEEA. The CDR3 runs to 15 residues. The CDR3 protein is CASSQPPGANYEQYF. The CDR3, as DNA: TGTGCCAGCAGCCAGCCCCCAGGGGCAAATTACGAGCAGTACTTC.

The rearrangement links TRBV10-3 to TRBJ2-3; TRBD2 matches at 14 bases. The CDR3 runs to 17 residues. Germline CDR1 and CDR2: ENHRY and SYGVKD. The V and J ends lost 2 bases and 5 bases, in that order; junction bases with no gene match: 6. CDR3 protein: CAISEGRLAGGKDTQYF. Here the CDR3 DNA reads TGTGCCATCAGTGAGGGAAGACTAGCGGGAGGGAAAGATACGCAGTATTTT.

The gene calls are TRBV30 and TRBJ2-2; D gene unclear. Looked up from germline, CDR1 is GTSNPN and CDR2 is SVGIG (reference sequence). V shed 0 bases and J shed 1 base, with 3 bases lying between them. This CDR3 comprises 13 residues. The CDR3 loop reads CAWSVMNTGELFF. The CDR3 DNA is TGTGCCTGGAGTGTAATGAACACCGGGGAGCTGTTTTTT.

This clone was seen ten or more times. V gene TRBV5-5 combines with J gene TRBJ1-1; D not resolved. V shed 0 bases and J shed 0 bases, with 6 bases lying between them. Looked up from germline, CDR1 is SGHKS and CDR2 is YYEKEE (reference sequence). This CDR3 has 14 amino acids. CDR3 DNA: TGTGCCAGCAGCTTGGAACAAATGAACACTGAAGCTTTCTTT. Translating gives CASSLEQMNTEAFF.

This clone was counted only a few times. The chain combines TRBV5-1 with TRBJ2-7; D tentatively reads TRBD1 or TRBD2 (6 bases each). The V end lost 0 bases, the J end lost 2 bases, and 12 bases lay between the germline ends. This CDR3 is 15 amino acids long. Per the germline V gene, CDR1 is SGHRS and CDR2 is YFSETQ. CDR3 sequence (DNA): TGCGCCAGCAGCTTGGAGGGGGGCCTTCCCTACGAGCAGTACTTC. This gives the protein CASSLEGGLPYEQYF.

The rearrangement uses TRBV4-1 and TRBJ1-2; 9 nucleotides match TRBD1. The CDR3 has 14 residues. V was pared by 3 bases and J by 4 bases, with 3 bases of the junction left unmatched. The germline gives CDR1 MGHRA, CDR2 YSYEKL. The CDR3 protein is CASSQTGGRYGYTF. The CDR3 bases are TGCGCCAGCAGCCAGACAGGGGGACGCTATGGCTACACCTTC.

The J gene is TRBJ2-3, the V gene TRBV30; D possibly corresponds to TRBD2 (6 bases). The CDR3 totals 15 residues. The V end was cut by 1 base, the J end by 5 bases, with 16 bases between. From germline, CDR1 is GTSNPN and CDR2 SVGIG (reference sequence). The CDR3 here is CAWSAWVEGGDTQYF. The CDR3 DNA sequence: TGTGCCTGGAGTGCTTGGGTCGAGGGAGGAGATACGCAGTATTTT.

This clone appeared a single time. This rearrangement joins TRBV27 to TRBJ2-1; D is possibly TRBD2 (7 bases). Germline lookup yields CDR1 MNHEY and CDR2 SMNVEV (reference sequence). V was cut by 0 bases and J by 9 bases, with 27 bases left in between. The CDR3 has 19 amino acids. The DNA for the CDR3 is TGTGCCAGCAGTTTATCGCTGGGGTTAGGGGGGAGGGCGAACGGTGAGCAGTTCTTC. It yields the protein CASSLSLGLGGRANGEQFF.

The V and J genes are TRBV20-1 and TRBJ2-2, with D possibly matching TRBD2 (5 bases). The CDR3 covers 15 residues. Trimming cost V 3 bases and J 1 base, with 12 bases left between them. The germline gives CDR1 DFQATT, CDR2 SNEGSKA (reference sequence). CDR3 DNA: TGCAGTGCTAGTGGCAGCGGCAAGAACACCGGGGAGCTGTTTTTT. Amino acids: CSASGSGKNTGELFF.